This paragraph reports one T cell receptor beta chain. Its antigen is as yet unknown. V shed 0 bases and J shed 3 bases, with 6 bases lying between them. Germline CDR1 GTSNPN, CDR2 SVGIG (reference sequence). The CDR3 sequence is 12 residues long. The TCR beta cDNA libraries carried unique molecular identifiers. TCRdb re-derived calls from the PCR reads in MiXCR, one entry per CDR3 protein. The sample lists 750,000 to 950,000 distinct CDR3 sequences; roughly half were seen once. This sample was included in a study of post-analysis software for immune sequencing data. Overall study: In terms of disease course, relapsing-remitting, secondary progressive and progressive-relapsing multiple sclerosis were included. The study's findings and limits: Strong co-clustering by F measure was evident for samples that had been prepared in the same batch. Multiple sclerosis was associated with a significant reduction in normalized Chao1 diversity relative to controls. In patients, TRBV5-6, TRBV5-1 and TRBV20-1 belonged to roughly 5 TRBV segments found more frequently than in controls.

The rearrangement uses TRBV30 and TRBJ2-7; D not resolved. The clonotype comes from a girl between 10 and 17 years old with multiple sclerosis. The sequenced material came from blood. The CDR3 region is CAWSVVSYEQYF. The CDR3 region has the DNA TGTGCCTGGAGTGTAGTCAGCTACGAGCAGTACTTC.